This TCR beta chain is drawn from a study of OX40 agonist ivuxolimab in advanced cancers. Overall study context: Ivuxolimab is a fully human IgG2 antibody that activates OX40 (CD134). Study outcomes and limitations: Among T cells, CD8+ cells averaged more expanded clones than CD4+ cells.

TCRdb's table, derived via immunoSEQ multiplex PCR, lists solely in-frame clones and lacks some. The sample has approximately 90,000 clones, roughly 90% seen once. As to this clone: Its antigen is as yet unknown.

The germline V gene encodes CDR1 SGHDT and CDR2 YYEEEE. The CDR3 has 14 residues. Trimming cost V 1 base and J 1 base, with 8 bases left between them. The material sequenced was CD4+ or CD8+ T cells sorted from blood, taken in a trial of the OX40 agonist ivuxolimab. The chain recombines TRBV5-6 with TRBJ1-2; TRBD1 is a possible D gene (5 bases). The TCR sequence derives from an adult with an advanced solid tumor such as melanoma, head and neck, liver or kidney cancer. CDR3 residues: CASSLLRGNYGYTF. CDR3 nucleotides: TGTGCCAGCAGCTTGTTGAGGGGTAACTATGGCTACACCTTC.